This T cell receptor beta chain was observed in a study of lymphopenia after photon versus proton radiotherapy. A note on this clone: The antigen remains unidentified.

Study results and limitations: A bigger post-nadir fall in TCR diversity correlated inversely with survival time in deceased patients.

Germline V CDR1 and CDR2: MGHRA, YSYEKL. The V gene lost 6 bases and the J gene lost 0 bases, with 8 bases spanning the gap. This CDR3 has 13 amino acids. Clones were sequenced by immunoSEQ multiplex PCR, and TCRdb holds only the in-frame ones, with some missing. The data contain 25,000 to 30,000 clones, 81% of them singletons. The TCR sequence derives from a man over 45 with gastric cancer. Material: peripheral blood, obtained from a patient treated with photon-based radiotherapy. V usage is TRBV4-1 and J usage is TRBJ1-1, with no clear D. For the CDR3, the DNA is TGCGCCAGCAGTCTAGTTCTGAACACTGAAGCTTTCTTT. Protein product: CASSLVLNTEAFF.